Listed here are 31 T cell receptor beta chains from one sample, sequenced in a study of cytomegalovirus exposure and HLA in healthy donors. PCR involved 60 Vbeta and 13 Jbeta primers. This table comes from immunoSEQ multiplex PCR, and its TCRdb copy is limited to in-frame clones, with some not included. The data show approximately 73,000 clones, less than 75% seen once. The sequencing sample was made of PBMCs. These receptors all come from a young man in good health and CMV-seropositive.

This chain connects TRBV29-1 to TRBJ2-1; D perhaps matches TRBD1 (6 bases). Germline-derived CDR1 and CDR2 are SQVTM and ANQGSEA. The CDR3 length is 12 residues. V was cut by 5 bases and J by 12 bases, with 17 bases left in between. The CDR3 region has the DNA TGCAGCGTTTTCGACAGGCCAATCGGGCAGTTCTTC. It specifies CSVFDRPIGQFF.

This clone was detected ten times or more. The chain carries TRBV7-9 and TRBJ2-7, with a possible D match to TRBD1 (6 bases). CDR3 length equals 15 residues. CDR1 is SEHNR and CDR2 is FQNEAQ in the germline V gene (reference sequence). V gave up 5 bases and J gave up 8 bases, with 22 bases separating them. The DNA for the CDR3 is TGTGCCAGCAGCATACTAGGGGGAGACCCTACGCAGCAGTACTTC. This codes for CASSILGGDPTQQYF.

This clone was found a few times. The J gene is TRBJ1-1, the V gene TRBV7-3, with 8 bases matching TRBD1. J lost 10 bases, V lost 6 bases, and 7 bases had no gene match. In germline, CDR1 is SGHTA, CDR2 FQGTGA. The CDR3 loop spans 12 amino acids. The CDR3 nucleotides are TGTGCCAGCAGATTGACAGGGGCGCGAGCTTTCTTT. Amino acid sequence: CASRLTGARAFF.

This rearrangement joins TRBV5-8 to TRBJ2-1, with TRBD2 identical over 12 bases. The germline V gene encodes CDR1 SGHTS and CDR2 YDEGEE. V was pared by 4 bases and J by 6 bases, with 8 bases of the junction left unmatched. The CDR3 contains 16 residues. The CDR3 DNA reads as TGTGCCAGCAGCCCCTGGACTAGCGGGGTCTCCAATGAGCAGTTCTTC. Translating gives CASSPWTSGVSNEQFF. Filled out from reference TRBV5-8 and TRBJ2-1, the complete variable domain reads EAGVTQSPTHLIKTRGQQATLRCSPISGHTSVYWYQQALGLGLQFLLWYDEGEERNRGNFPPRFSGRQFPNYSSELNVNALELEDSALYLCASSPWTSGVSNEQFFGPGTRLTVL.

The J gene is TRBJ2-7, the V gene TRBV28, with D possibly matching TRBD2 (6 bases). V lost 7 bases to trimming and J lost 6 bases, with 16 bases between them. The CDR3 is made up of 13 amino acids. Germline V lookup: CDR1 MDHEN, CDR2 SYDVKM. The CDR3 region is CASTTSGYGEQYF. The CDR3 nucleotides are TGTGCCAGCACCACCAGCGGGTACGGCGAGCAGTACTTC.

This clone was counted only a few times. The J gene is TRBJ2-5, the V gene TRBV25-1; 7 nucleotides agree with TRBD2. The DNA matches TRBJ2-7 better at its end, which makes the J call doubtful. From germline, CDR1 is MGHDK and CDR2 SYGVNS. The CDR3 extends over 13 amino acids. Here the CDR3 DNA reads TGTGCCAGCAGTGCCAGGGAGGGTTACGAGCAGTACTTC. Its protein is CASSAREGYEQYF.

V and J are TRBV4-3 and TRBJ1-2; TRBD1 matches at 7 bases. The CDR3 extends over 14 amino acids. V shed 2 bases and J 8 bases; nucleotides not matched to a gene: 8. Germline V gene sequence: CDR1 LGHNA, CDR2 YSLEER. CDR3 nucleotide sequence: TGCGCCAGCAGCCAATTACAGGGGTTGGCGGGCTACACCTTC. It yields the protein CASSQLQGLAGYTF.

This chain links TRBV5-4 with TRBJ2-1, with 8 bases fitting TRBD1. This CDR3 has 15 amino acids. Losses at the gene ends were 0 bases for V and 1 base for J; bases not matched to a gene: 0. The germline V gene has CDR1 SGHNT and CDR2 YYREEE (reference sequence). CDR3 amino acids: CASSLGTGSYNEQFF. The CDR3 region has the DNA TGTGCCAGCAGCTTGGGGACAGGGTCCTACAATGAGCAGTTCTTC.

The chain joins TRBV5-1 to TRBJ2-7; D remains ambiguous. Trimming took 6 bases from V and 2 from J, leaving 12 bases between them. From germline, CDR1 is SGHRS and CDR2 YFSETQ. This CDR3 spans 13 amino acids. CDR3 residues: CASNLTPTYEQYF. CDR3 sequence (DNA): TGCGCCAGCAACTTAACACCAACCTACGAGCAGTACTTC.

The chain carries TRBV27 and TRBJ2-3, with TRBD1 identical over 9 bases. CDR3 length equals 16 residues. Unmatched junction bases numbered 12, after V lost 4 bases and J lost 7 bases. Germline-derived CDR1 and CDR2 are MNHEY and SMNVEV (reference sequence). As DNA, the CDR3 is TGTGCCAGCAGTTCCCTCGGACAGGGGTCGGTTAATACGCAGTATTTT. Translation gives CASSSLGQGSVNTQYF.

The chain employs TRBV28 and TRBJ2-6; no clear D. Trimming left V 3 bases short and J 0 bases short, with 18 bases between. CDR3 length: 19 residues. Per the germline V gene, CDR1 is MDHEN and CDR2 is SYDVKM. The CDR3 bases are TGTGCCAGCAGTTTTCGATCCCGGGTTGGTCCCTCTGGGGCCAACGTCCTGACTTTC. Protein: CASSFRSRVGPSGANVLTF.

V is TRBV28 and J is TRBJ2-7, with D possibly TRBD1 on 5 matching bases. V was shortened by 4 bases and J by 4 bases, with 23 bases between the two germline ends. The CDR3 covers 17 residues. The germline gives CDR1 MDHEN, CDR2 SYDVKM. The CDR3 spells CASSSSRLMWGRYEQYF. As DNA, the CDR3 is TGTGCCAGCAGTTCGAGTAGGTTAATGTGGGGCAGGTACGAGCAGTACTTC.

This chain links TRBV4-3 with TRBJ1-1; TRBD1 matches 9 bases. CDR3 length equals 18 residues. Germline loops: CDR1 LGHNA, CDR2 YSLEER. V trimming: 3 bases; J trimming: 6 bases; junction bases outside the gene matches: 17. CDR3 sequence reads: CASSHHRDRVGTGAEAFF. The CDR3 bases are TGCGCCAGCAGCCATCACCGGGACAGGGTAGGAACTGGCGCTGAAGCTTTCTTT.

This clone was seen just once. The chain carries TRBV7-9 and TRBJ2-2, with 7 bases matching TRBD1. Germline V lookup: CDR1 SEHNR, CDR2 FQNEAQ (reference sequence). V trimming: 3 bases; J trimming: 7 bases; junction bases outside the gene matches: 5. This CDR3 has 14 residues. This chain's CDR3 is CASSFKGAHGELFF. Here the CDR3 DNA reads TGTGCCAGCAGCTTTAAGGGGGCGCACGGGGAGCTGTTTTTT.

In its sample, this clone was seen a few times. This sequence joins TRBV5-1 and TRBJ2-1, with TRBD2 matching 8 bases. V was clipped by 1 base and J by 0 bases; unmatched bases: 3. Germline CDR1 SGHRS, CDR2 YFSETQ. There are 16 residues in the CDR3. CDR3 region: CASSLIGTSSYNEQFF. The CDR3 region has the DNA TGCGCCAGCAGCTTGATCGGGACTAGCTCCTACAATGAGCAGTTCTTC.

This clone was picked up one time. The CDR3 sequence: CASSQEGGRRAGSYEQYF. For the CDR3, the DNA is TGTGCCAGCAGCCAAGAGGGGGGGCGGCGGGCCGGAAGCTACGAGCAGTACTTC. The chain has TRBV4-2 and TRBJ2-7; D might be TRBD2 (7 bases). The germline V and J ends were trimmed by 0 bases and 3 bases, with 21 bases remaining between them. Germline-derived CDR1 and CDR2 are LGHNA and YNFKEQ. This CDR3 spans 18 amino acids.

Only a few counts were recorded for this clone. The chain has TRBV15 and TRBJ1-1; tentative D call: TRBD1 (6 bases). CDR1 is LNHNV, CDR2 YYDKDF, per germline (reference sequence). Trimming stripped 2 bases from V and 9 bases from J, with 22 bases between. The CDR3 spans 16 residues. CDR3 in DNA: TGTGCCACCAGCAGACCCAAGACAGGCGGCACAGTTCAAGCTTTCTTT. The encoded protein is CATSRPKTGGTVQAFF.

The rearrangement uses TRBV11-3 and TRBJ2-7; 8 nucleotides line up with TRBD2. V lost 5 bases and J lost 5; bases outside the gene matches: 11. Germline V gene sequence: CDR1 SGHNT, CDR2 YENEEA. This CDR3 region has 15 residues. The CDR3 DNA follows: TGTGCCAGCAGCCATAGGTTGGGACTAGATAACGAGCAGTACTTC. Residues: CASSHRLGLDNEQYF.

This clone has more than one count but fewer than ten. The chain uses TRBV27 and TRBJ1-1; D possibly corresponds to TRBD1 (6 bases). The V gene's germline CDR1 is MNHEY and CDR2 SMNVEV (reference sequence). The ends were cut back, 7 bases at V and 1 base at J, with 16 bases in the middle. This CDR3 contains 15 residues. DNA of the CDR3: TGTGCCAGCACCTCAGAGGGGGGGCCGAACACTGAAGCTTTCTTT. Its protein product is CASTSEGGPNTEAFF.

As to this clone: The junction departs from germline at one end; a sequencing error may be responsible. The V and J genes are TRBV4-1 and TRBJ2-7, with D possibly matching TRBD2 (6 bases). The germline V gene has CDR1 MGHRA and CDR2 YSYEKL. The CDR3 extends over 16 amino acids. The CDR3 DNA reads TGCGCCAGCGGCCAAGAGGAGGGCGGGACCTCCTACGAGCAGTACTTC. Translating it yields CASGQEEGGTSYEQYF.

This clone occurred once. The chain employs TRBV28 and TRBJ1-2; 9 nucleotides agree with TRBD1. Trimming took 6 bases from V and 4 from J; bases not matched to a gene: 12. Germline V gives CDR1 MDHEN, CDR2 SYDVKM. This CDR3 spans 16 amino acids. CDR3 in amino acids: CASRIGTGHGGYGYTF. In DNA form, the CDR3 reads TGTGCCAGCAGAATCGGGACAGGGCACGGGGGCTATGGCTACACCTTC.

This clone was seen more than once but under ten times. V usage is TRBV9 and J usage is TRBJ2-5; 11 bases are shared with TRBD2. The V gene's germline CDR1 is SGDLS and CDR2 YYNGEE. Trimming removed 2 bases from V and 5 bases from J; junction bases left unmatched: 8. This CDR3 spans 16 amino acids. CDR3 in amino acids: CASSVIGLAGGETQYF. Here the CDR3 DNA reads TGTGCCAGCAGCGTCATAGGACTAGCGGGCGGGGAGACCCAGTACTTC.

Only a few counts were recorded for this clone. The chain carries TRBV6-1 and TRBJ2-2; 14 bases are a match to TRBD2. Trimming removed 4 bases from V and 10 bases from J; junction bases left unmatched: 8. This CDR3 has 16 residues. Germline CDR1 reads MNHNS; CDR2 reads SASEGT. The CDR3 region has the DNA TGTGCCAGCAGTGGCCTGGGACTAGCGGGGGAAAAGGAGCTGTTTTTT. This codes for CASSGLGLAGEKELFF.

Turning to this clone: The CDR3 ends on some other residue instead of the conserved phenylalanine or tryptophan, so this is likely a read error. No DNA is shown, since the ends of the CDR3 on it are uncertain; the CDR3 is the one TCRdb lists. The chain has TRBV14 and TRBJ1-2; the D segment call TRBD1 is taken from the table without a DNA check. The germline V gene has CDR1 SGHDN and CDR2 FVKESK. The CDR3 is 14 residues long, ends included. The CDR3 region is CASSHETDRGLNTV.

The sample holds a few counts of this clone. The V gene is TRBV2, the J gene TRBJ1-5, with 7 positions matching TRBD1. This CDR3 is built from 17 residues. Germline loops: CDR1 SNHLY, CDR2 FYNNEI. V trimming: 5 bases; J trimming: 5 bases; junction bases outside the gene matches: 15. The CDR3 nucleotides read TGTGCCAGCAGTTGGGAAAGGGGGCCCAGTGTGGATCAGCCCCAGCATTTT. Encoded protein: CASSWERGPSVDQPQHF. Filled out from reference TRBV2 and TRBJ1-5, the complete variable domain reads EPEVTQTPSHQVTQMGQEVILRCVPISNHLYFYWYRQILGQKVEFLVSFYNNEISEKSEIFDDQFSVERPDGSNFTLKIRSTKLEDSAMYFCASSWERGPSVDQPQHFGDGTRLSIL.

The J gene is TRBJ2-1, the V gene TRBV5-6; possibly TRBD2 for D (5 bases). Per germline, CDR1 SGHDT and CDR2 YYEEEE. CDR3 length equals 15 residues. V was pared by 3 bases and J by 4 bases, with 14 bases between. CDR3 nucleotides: TGTGCCAGCAGCTCGACTAACTCGCCGTACAATGAGCAGTTCTTC. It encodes CASSSTNSPYNEQFF.

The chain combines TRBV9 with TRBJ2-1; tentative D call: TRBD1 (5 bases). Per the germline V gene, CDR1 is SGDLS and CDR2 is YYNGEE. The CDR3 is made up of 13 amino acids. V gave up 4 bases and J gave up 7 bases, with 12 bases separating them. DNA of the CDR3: TGTGCCAGCAGCCGACAGTTGAGAAATGAGCAGTTCTTC. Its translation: CASSRQLRNEQFF.

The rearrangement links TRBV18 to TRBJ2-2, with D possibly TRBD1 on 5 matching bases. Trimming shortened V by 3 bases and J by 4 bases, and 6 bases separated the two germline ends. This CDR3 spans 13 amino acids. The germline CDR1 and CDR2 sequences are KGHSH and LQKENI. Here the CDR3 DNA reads TGTGCCAGCTCACCCGACAGCACCGGGGAGCTGTTTTTT. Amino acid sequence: CASSPDSTGELFF. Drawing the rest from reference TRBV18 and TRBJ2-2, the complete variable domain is NAGVMQNPRHLVRRRGQEARLRCSPMKGHSHVYWYRQLPEEGLKFMVYLQKENIIDESGMPKERFSAEFPKEGPSILRIQQVVRGDSAAYFCASSPDSTGELFFGEGSRLTVL.

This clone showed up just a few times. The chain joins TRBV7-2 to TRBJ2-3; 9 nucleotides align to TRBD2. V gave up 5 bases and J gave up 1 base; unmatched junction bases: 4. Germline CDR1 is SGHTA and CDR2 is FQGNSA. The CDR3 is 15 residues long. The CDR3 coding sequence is TGTGCCAGCAGCCTCCGACTAGCGGGCACAGATACGCAGTATTTT. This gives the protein CASSLRLAGTDTQYF. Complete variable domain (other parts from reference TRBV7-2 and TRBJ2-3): GAGVSQSPSNKVTEKGKDVELRCDPISGHTALYWYRQSLGQGLEFLIYFQGNSAPDKSGLPSDRFSAERTGGSVSTLTIQRTQQEDSAVYLCASSLRLAGTDTQYFGPGTRLTVL.

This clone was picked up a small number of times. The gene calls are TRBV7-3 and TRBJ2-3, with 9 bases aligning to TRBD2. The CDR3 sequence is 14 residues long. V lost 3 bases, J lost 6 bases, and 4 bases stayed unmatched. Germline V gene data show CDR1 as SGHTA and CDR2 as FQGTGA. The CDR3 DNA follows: TGTGCCAGCAGCTTCGGGCGGGGGGGCGATACGCAGTATTTT. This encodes CASSFGRGGDTQYF.

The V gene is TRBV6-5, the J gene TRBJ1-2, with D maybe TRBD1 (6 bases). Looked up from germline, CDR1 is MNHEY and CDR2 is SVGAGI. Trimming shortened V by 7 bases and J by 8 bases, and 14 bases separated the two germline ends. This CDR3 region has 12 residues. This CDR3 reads CASTAGVRGYTF. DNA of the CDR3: TGTGCCAGCACCGCAGGGGTTCGGGGCTACACCTTC.